This T cell receptor beta chain was sequenced during a study of T cell changes during pregnancy in multiple sclerosis. Germline V lookup: CDR1 SGHVS, CDR2 FQNEAQ. V gave up 1 base and J gave up 0 bases, with 8 bases separating them. The CDR3 has 15 residues. Measured with immunoSEQ multiplex PCR; TCRdb has only the in-frame clones, and not every one. The profile shows 58,000 or so clones, 92% of them singletons. The TCR originated in a female donor with multiple sclerosis, enrolled in a pregnancy study. This material consisted of peripheral blood, taken in the first trimester of pregnancy. The chain combines TRBV7-8 with TRBJ2-3; D is ambiguous. The CDR3 DNA reads TGTGCCAGCAGCTTAGTACGCACTAGCACAGATACGCAGTATTTT. Translated: CASSLVRTSTDTQYF.